This T cell receptor beta chain was recovered during a study of blood T cells in healthy people across ages. Study-wide points: Strongly correlated with naive T cell percentage was TCR beta diversity.

With a J-beta primer mix and a sample-barcoded 5' primer, a second PCR ran about 7 to 12 cycles. Per-sample output comprised a minimum of 2.5 million paired-end reads containing CDR3. TCRdb re-called the 5' RACE reads with MiXCR, one entry per CDR3 protein. The sample has some 1.5 million distinct CDR3 sequences, roughly 43% seen once. A remark on this clonotype: Its antigen is not known.

The CDR3 is made up of 13 amino acids. V dropped 5 bases and J dropped 13; count of bases not matched to a gene: 9. The germline gives CDR1 SGHNT, CDR2 YENEEA. Those donating, healthy Caucasian individuals from Russia, were aged about 6 to 100. Sequencing was carried out using blood. The genes are TRBV11-3 and TRBJ2-1, with 9 nucleotides matching TRBD2. The TCR originated in a young woman in good health. The CDR3 loop reads CASSRGRGNTQFF. The CDR3, as DNA: TGTGCCAGCAGCCGCGGGAGGGGAAACACTCAGTTCTTC. The whole variable domain, remainder taken from reference TRBV11-3 and TRBJ2-1, is EAGVVQSPRYKIIEKKQPVAFWCNPISGHNTLYWYLQNLGQGPELLIRYENEEAVDDSQLPKDRFSAERLKGVDSTLKIQPAELGDSAVYLCASSRGRGNTQFFGPGTRLTVL.